The sequence of this T cell receptor (beta chain) was determined in a study of T cell responses to AZD1222 COVID-19 vaccine. Profiled with immunoSEQ multiplex PCR; TCRdb holds only in-frame clones, not every one. The sample has about 120,000 clones, under 95% seen once; the top ten hold around 5%. V gave up 4 bases and J gave up 3 bases, with 16 bases separating them. This CDR3 comprises 15 residues. CDR1 LGHNA and CDR2 YSLEER come from the germline V gene. This receptor was obtained from an adult who received the AZD1222 COVID-19 vaccine. This chain links TRBV4-3 with TRBJ2-7; possible D gene TRBD2, 5 bases. This material consisted of peripheral blood, taken 28 days after the second AZD1222 dose. The CDR3 loop is CASSLGGGGFYEQYF. In nucleotides, the CDR3 is TGCGCCAGCAGCCTCGGCGGCGGAGGATTCTACGAGCAGTACTTC.